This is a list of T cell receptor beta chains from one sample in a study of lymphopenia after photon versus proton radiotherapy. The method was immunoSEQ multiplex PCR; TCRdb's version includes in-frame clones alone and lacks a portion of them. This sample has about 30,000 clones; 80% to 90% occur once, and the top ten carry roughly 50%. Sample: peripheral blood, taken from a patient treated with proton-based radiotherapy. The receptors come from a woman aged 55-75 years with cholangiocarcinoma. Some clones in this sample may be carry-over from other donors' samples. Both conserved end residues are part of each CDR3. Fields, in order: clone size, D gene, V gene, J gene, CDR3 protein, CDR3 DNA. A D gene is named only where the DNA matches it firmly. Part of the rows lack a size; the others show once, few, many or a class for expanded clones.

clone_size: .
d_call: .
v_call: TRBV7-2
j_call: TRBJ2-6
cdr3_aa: CASSLAVAGRGANVLTF
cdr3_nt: TGTGCCAGCAGCTTAGCCGTCGCGGGGCGAGGGGCCAACGTCCTGACTTTC

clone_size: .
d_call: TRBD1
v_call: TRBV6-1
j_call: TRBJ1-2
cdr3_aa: CASSESPGQAYGYTF
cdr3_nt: TGTGCCAGCAGTGAAAGCCCCGGACAGGCCTATGGCTACACCTTC

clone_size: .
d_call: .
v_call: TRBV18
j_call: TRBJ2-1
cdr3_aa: CASSPKVVDTEQFF
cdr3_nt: TGTGCCAGCTCACCAAAAGTAGTAGACACTGAGCAGTTCTTC

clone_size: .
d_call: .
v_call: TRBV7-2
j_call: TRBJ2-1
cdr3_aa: CASSADGHQLYNEQFF
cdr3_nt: TGTGCCAGCAGCGCAGACGGACACCAACTGTACAATGAGCAGTTCTTC

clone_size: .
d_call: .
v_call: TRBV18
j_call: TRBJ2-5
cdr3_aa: CASSPEGVETQYF
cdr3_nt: TGTGCCAGCTCACCAGAAGGGGTGGAGACCCAGTACTTC

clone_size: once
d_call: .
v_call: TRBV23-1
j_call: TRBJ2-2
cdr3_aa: CASSPPRGWGGTGELFF
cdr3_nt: TGCGCCAGCAGTCCCCCCCGTGGATGGGGTGGGACCGGGGAGCTGTTTTTT

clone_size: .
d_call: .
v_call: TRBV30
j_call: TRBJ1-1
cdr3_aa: CAWRESFNTEAFF
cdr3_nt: TGTGCCTGGAGAGAGAGTTTTAACACTGAAGCTTTCTTT

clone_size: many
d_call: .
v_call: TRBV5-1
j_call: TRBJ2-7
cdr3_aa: CASSASSYEQYF
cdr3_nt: TGCGCCAGCAGCGCTAGCTCCTACGAGCAGTACTTC

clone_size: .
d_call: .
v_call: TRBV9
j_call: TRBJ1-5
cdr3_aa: CASSVGGTNQPQHF
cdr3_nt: TGTGCCAGCAGCGTAGGAGGGACCAATCAGCCCCAGCATTTT

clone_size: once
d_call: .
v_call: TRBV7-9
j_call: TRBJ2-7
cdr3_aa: CASSFSGAGYF
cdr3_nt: TGTGCCAGCAGCTTCTCAGGGGCCGGGTACTTC

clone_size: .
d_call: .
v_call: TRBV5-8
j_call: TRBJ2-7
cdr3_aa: CASSLLDVYEQYF
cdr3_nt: TGTGCCAGCAGCTTGCTGGACGTATACGAGCAGTACTTC

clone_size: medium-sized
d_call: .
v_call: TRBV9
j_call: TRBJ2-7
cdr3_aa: CASSAGDSTYEQYF
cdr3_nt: TGTGCCAGCAGCGCGGGGGACAGCACCTACGAGCAGTACTTC

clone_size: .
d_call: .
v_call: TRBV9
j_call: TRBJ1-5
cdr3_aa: CASSPRDNNQPQHF
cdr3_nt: TGTGCCAGCAGCCCCCGGGACAACAATCAGCCCCAGCATTTT

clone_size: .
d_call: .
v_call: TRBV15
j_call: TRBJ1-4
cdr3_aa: CATMSAPGLATNEKLFF
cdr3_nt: TGTGCCACCATGTCGGCCCCAGGGCTAGCAACTAATGAAAAACTGTTTTTT

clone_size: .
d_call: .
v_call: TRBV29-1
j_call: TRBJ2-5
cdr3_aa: CSVDGAAGWGETQYF
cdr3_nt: TGCAGCGTTGATGGCGCGGCAGGCTGGGGGGAGACCCAGTACTTC

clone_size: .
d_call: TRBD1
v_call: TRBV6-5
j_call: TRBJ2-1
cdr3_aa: CASSTTGGKYNEQFF
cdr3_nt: TGTGCCAGCAGCACGACAGGGGGCAAATACAATGAGCAGTTCTTC

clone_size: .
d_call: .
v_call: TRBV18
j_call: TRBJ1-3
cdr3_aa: CASSPLPPSTSGNTIYF
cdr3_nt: TGTGCCAGCTCACCACTCCCGCCTAGTACCTCTGGAAACACCATATATTTT

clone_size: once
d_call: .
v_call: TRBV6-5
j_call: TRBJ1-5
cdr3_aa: CASSRGGGVDQPQHF
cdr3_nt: TGTGCCAGCAGTCGAGGGGGAGGGGTGGATCAGCCCCAGCATTTT

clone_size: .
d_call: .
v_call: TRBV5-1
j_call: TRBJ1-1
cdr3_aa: CASSLRGGGGNTEAFF
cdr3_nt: TGCGCCAGCAGCTTGCGGGGCGGAGGGGGGAACACTGAAGCTTTCTTT

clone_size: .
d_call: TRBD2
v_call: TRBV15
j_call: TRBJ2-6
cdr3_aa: CATSSTFGLAGGTSGANVLTF
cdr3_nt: TGTGCCACCAGCAGCACCTTCGGCTTAGCGGGGGGAACCTCTGGGGCCAACGTCCTGACTTTC

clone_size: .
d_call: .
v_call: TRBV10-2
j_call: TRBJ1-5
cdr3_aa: CASRAGDRAQHF
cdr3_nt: TGCGCCAGCAGGGCAGGGGACCGGGCCCAGCATTTT

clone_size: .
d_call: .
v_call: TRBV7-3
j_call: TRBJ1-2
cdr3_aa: CASSLEIPANYGYTF
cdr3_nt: TGTGCCAGCAGCTTAGAGATACCAGCTAACTATGGCTACACCTTC

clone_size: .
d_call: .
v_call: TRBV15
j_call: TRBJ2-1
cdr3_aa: CATSRVRGLNEQFF
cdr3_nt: TGTGCCACCAGCAGAGTGAGGGGGTTGAATGAGCAGTTCTTC

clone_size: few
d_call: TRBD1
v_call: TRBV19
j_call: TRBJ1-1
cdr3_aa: CASSIFAGGANTEAFF
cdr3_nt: TGTGCCAGTAGTATCTTTGCAGGGGGAGCGAACACTGAAGCTTTCTTT

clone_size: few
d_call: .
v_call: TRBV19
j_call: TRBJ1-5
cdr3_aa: CASSSGADGQPQHF
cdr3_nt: TGTGCCAGTAGTTCAGGGGCTGACGGTCAGCCCCAGCATTTT

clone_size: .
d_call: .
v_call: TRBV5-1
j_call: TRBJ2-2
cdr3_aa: CASSLADTGELFF
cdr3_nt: TGCGCCAGCAGCTTGGCCGACACCGGGGAGCTGTTTTTT

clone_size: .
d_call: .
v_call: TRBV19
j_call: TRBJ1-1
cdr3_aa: CASSILPGANTEAFF
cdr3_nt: TGTGCCAGTAGTATCCTCCCGGGTGCGAACACTGAAGCTTTCTTT

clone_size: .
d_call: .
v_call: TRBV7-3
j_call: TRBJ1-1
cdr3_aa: CASSFALDIAAFF
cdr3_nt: TGTGCCAGCAGCTTCGCTCTAGATATAGCAGCTTTCTTT

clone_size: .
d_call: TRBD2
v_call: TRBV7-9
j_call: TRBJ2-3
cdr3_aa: CASSSSSGGAGTQYF
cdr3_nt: TGTGCCAGCAGCTCCTCTAGCGGGGGGGCCGGTACGCAGTATTTT